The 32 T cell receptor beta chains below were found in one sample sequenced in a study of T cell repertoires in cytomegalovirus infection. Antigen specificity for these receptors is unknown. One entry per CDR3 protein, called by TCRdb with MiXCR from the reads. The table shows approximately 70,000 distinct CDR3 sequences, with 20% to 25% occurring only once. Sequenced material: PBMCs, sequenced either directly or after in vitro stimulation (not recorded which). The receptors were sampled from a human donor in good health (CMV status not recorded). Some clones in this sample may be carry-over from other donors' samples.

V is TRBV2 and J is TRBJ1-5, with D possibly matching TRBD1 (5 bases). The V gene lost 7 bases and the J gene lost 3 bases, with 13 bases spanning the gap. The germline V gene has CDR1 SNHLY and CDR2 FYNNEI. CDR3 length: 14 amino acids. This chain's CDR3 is CASKHDSFNQPQHF. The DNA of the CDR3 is TGTGCCAGCAAACATGACAGCTTCAATCAGCCCCAGCATTTT.

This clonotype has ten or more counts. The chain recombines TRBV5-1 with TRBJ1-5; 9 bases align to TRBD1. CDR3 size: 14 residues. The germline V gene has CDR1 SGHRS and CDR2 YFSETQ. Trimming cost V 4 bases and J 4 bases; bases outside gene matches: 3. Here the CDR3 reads CASSPGTGNQPQHF. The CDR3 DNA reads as TGCGCCAGCAGCCCCGGGACAGGGAATCAGCCCCAGCATTTT.

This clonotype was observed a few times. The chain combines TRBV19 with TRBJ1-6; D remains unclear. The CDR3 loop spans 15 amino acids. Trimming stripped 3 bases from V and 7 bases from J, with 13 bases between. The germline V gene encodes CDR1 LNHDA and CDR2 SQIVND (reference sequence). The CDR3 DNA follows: TGTGCCAGTAGTATGTCGGCGCAGGAAAATTCACCCCTCCACTTT. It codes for CASSMSAQENSPLHF.

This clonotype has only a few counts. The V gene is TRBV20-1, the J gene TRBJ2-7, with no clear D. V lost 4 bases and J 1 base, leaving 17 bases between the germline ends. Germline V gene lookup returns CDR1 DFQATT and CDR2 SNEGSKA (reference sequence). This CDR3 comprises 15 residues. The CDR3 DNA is TGCAGTGCTAACCCCTCCTCCCACAGATCCTACGAGCAGTACTTC. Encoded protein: CSANPSSHRSYEQYF.

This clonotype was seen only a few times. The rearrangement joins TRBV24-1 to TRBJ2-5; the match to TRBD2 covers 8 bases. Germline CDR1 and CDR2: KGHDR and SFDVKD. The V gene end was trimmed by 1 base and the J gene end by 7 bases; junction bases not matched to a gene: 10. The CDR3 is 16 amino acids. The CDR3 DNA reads TGTGCCACCAGTGATTTCACTAGCGGAACGATTGGGACCCAGTACTTC. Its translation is CATSDFTSGTIGTQYF.

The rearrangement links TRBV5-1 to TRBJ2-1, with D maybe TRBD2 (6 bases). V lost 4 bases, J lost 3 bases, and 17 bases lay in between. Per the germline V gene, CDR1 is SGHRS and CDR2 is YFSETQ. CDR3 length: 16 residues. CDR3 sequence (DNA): TGCGCCAGCAGCGACCCGACTAGGGTGCTCTACAATGAGCAGTTCTTC. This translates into CASSDPTRVLYNEQFF. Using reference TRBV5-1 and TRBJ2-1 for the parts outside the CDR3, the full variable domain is KAGVTQTPRYLIKTRGQQVTLSCSPISGHRSVSWYQQTPGQGLQFLFEYFSETQRNKGNFPGRFSGRQFSNSRSEMNVSTLELGDSALYLCASSDPTRVLYNEQFFGPGTRLTVL.

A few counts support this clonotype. CDR3 sequence (DNA): TGTGCTAGTGGTTTGGTCCTAGCGGACACCGGGGAGCTGTTTTTT. It specifies CASGLVLADTGELFF. The gene calls are TRBV12-5 and TRBJ2-2; TRBD2 agrees at 7 bases. The J segment lost 3 bases and the V segment lost 0 bases, leaving 1 base of the junction unmatched. The CDR3 is 15 amino acids. CDR1 is LGHNT and CDR2 is FRNRAP in the germline V gene.

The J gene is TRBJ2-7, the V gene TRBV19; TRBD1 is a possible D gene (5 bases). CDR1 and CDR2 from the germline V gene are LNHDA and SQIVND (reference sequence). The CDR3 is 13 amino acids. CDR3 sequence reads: CVRSIWVGAEQYV. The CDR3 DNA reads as TGTGTCCGTAGTATTTGGGTAGGGGCCGAGCAGTACGTC.

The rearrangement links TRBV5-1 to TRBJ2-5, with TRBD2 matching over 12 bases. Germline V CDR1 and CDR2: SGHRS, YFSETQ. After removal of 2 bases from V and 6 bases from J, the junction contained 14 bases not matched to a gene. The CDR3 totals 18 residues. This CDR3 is CASSFSPGGTSGFKTQYF. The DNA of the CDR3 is TGCGCCAGCAGCTTTTCCCCGGGGGGGACTAGCGGGTTCAAGACCCAGTACTTC.

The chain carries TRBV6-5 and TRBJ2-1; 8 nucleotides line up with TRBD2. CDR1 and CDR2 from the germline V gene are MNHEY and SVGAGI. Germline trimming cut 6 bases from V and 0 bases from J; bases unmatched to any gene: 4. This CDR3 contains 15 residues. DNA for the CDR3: TGTGCCAGCAGAATCAGCGGGAGCTCCTACAATGAGCAGTTCTTC. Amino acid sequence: CASRISGSSYNEQFF.

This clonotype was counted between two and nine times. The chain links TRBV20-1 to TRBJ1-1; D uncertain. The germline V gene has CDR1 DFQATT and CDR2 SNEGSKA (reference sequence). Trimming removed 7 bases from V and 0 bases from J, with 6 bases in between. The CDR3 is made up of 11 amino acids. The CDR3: CSVVVNTEAFF. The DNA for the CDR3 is TGCAGTGTAGTAGTGAACACTGAAGCTTTCTTT.

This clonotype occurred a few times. The CDR3 sequence: CATSDRAAREGLGETQYF. CDR3 nucleotides: TGTGCCACCAGTGACCGTGCGGCGCGGGAGGGCCTCGGGGAGACCCAGTACTTC. This chain connects TRBV24-1 to TRBJ2-5, with 9 bases identical to TRBD2. From germline, CDR1 is KGHDR and CDR2 SFDVKD. The V and J ends lost 4 bases and 5 bases, in that order; junction bases with no gene match: 16. CDR3 length equals 18 residues.

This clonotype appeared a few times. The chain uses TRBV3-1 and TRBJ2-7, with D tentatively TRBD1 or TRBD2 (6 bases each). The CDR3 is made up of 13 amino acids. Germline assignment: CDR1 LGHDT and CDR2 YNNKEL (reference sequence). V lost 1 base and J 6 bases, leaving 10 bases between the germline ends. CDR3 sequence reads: CASSQVGGREQYF. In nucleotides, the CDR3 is TGTGCCAGCAGCCAAGTTGGGGGGCGCGAGCAGTACTTC.

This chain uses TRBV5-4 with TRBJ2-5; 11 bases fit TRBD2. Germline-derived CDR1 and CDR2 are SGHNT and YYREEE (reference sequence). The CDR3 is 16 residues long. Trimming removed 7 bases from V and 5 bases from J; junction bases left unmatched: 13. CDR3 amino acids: CASQLGGTSGRETQYF. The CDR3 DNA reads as TGTGCCAGCCAGCTTGGGGGGACTAGCGGACGGGAGACCCAGTACTTC.

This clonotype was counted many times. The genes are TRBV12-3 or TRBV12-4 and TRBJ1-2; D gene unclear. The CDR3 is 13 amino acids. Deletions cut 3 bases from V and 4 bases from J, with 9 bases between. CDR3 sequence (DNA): TGTGCCAGCAGTTTTGGCTCCAGCTATGGCTACACCTTC. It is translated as CASSFGSSYGYTF.

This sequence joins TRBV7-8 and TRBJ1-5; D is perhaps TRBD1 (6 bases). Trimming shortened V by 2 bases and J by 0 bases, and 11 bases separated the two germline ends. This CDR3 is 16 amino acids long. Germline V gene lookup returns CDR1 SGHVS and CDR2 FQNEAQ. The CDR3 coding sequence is TGTGCCAGCAGCTTACTACAGGGATATAGCAATCAGCCCCAGCATTTT. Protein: CASSLLQGYSNQPQHF.

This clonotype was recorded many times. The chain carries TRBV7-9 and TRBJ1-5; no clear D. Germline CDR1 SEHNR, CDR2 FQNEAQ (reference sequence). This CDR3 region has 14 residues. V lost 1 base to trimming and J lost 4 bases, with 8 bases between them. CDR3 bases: TGTGCCAGCAGCTTAGTATCAGAAAATCAGCCCCAGCATTTT. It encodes CASSLVSENQPQHF.

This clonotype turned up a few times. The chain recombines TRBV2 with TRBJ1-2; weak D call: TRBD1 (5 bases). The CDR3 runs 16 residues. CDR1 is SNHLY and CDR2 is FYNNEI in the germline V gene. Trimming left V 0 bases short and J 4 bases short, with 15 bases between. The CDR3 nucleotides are TGTGCCAGCAGTGAAGCGTTACTCAGGGTCCTCTATGGCTACACCTTC. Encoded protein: CASSEALLRVLYGYTF. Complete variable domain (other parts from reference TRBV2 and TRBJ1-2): EPEVTQTPSHQVTQMGQEVILRCVPISNHLYFYWYRQILGQKVEFLVSFYNNEISEKSEIFDDQFSVERPDGSNFTLKIRSTKLEDSAMYFCASSEALLRVLYGYTFGSGTRLTVV.

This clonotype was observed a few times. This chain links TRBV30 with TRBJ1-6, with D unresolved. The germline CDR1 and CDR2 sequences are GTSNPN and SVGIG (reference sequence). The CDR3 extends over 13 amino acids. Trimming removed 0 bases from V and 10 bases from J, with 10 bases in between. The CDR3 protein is CAWSVNLGSPLHF. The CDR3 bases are TGTGCCTGGAGTGTAAACCTGGGATCACCCCTCCACTTT. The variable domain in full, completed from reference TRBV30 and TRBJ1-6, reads SQTIHQWPATLVQPVGSPLSLECTVEGTSNPNLYWYRQAAGRGLQLLFYSVGIGQISSEVPQNLSASRPQDRQFILSSKKLLLSDSGFYLCAWSVNLGSPLHFGNGTRLTVT.

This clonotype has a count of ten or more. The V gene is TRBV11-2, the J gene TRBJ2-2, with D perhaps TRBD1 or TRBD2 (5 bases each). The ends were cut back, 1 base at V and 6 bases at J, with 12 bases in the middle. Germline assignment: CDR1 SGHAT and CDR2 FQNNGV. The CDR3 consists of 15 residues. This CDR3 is CASSLVGTLAGELFF. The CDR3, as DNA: TGTGCCAGCAGCTTAGTAGGGACGCTCGCCGGGGAGCTGTTTTTT.

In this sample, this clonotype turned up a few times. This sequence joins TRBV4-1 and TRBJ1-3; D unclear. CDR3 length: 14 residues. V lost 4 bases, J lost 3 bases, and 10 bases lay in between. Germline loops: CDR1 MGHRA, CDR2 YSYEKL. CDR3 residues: CASSPSPLGNTIYF. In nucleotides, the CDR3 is TGCGCCAGCAGCCCGTCCCCACTTGGAAACACCATATATTTT.

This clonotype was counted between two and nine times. This CDR3 reads CASSQISGANVLTF. The CDR3 nucleotides read TGCGCCAGCAGCCAGATCTCTGGGGCCAACGTCCTGACTTTC. V usage is TRBV4-1 and J usage is TRBJ2-6; D gene ambiguous. Germline assignment: CDR1 MGHRA and CDR2 YSYEKL. V gave up 3 bases and J gave up 0 bases, with 3 bases separating them. This CDR3 has 14 residues.

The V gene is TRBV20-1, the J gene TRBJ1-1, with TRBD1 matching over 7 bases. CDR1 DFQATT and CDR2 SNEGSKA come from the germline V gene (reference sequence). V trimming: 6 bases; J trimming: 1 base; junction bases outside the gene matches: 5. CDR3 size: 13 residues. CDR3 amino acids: CSALGTANTEAFF. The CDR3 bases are TGCAGTGCCCTCGGGACAGCGAACACTGAAGCTTTCTTT.

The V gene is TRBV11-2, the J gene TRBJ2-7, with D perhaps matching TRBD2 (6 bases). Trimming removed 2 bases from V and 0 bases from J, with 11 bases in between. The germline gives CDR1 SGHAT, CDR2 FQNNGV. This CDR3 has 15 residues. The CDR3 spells CASSLYGGSSYEQYV. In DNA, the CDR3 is TGTGCCAGCAGCTTATACGGGGGAAGCTCCTACGAGCAGTACGTC.

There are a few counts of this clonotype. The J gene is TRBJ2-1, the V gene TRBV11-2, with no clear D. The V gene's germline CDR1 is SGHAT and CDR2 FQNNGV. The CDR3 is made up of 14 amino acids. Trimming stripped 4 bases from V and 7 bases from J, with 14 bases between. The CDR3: CASSWLDQKNEQFF. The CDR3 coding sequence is TGTGCCAGCAGCTGGTTGGACCAAAAAAATGAGCAGTTCTTC.

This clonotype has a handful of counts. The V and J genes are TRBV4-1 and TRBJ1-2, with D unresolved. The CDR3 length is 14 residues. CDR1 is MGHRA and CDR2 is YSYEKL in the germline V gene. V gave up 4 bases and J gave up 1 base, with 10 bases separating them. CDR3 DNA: TGCGCCAGCAGCCCAAGGTGGGGTAACTATGGCTACACCTTC. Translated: CASSPRWGNYGYTF.

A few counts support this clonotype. CDR3 region: CASSLSSEAFF. The DNA of the CDR3 is TGTGCCAGCAGTTTGTCCAGTGAAGCTTTCTTT. The chain couples TRBV12-3 or TRBV12-4 to TRBJ1-1; D gene unclear. V was clipped by 3 bases and J by 7 bases, with 6 bases between them. This CDR3 contains 11 residues.

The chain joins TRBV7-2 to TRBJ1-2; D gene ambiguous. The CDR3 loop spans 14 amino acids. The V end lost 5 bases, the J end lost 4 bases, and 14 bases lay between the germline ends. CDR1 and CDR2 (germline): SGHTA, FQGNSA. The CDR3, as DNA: TGTGCCAGCAGCCCGATAGTCGCGAGCTATGGCTACACCTTC. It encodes CASSPIVASYGYTF.

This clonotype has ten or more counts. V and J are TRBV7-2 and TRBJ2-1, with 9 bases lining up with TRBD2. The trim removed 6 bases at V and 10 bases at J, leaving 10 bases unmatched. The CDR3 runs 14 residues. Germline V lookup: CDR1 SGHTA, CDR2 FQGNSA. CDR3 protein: CASRVGGRALEQFF. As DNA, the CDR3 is TGTGCCAGCAGGGTGGGCGGGAGGGCCTTGGAGCAGTTCTTC.

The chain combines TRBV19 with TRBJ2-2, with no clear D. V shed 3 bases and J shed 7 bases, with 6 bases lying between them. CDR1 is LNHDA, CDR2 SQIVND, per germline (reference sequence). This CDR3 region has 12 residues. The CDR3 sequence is CASSIVYGELFF. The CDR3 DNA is TGTGCCAGTAGTATTGTTTACGGGGAGCTGTTTTTT.

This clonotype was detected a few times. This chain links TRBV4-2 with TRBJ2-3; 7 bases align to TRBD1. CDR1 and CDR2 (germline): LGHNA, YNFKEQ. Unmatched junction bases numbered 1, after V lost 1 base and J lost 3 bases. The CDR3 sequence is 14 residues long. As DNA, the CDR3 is TGTGCCAGCAGCCAAGGGACAGGTACAGATACGCAGTATTTT. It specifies CASSQGTGTDTQYF.

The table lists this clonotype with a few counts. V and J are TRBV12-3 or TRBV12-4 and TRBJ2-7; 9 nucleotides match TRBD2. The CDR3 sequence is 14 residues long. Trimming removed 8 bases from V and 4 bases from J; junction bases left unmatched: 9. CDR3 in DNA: TGTGCCAGCCAAGAGGGACTAGCATTTTACGAGCAGTACTTC. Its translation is CASQEGLAFYEQYF.